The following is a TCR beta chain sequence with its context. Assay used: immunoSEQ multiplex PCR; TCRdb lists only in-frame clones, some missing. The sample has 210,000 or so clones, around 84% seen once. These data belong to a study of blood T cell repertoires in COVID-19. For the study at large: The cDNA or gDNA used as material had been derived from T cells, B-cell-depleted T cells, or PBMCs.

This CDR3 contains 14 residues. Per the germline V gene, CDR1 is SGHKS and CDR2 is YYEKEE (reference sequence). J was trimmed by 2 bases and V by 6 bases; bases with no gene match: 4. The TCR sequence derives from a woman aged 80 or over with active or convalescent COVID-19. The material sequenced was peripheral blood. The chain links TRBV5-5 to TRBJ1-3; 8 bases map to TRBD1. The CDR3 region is CASTQDRAGNTIYF. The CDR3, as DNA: TGTGCCAGCACCCAGGACAGGGCTGGAAACACCATATATTTT. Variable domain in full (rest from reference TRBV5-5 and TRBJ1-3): DAGVTQSPTHLIKTRGQQVTLRCSPISGHKSVSWYQQVLGQGPQFIFQYYEKEERGRGNFPDRFSARQFPNYSSELNVNALLLGDSALYLCASTQDRAGNTIYFGEGSWLTVV.